A selection of T cell receptor beta chains follows, all from one sample in a study of T cells in Graves' hyperthyroidism and ophthalmopathy. TCRdb reanalysed the multiplex PCR reads using MiXCR and keeps one entry per CDR3 protein. The data contain around 440,000 distinct CDR3 sequences, less than 20% of them seen just once; the ten biggest clones take up approximately 14%. Material for sequencing was blood. The origin of the receptors is a woman under 30 with Graves' hyperthyroidism. CDR3s include the opening cysteine and the closing phenylalanine or tryptophan. Fields, in order: CDR3 protein, CDR3 DNA, clone size, D gene, V gene, J gene. The D gene is left open where the match is weak. For some rows the clone size is stated as once, few or many, or as a class when expanded; others skip it.

CDR3 protein: CSVRTPTGELFF; CDR3 DNA: TGCAGCGTCAGGACACCAACCGGGGAGCTGTTTTTT; clone size: -; D gene: -; V gene: TRBV29-1; J gene: TRBJ2-2
CDR3 protein: CASSFYRGFTDTQYF; CDR3 DNA: TGTGCCAGCAGTTTTTACAGGGGATTCACAGATACGCAGTATTTT; clone size: few; D gene: TRBD1; V gene: TRBV28; J gene: TRBJ2-3
CDR3 protein: CASSRTGSNEKLFF; CDR3 DNA: TGTGCCAGCAGTAGGACAGGGTCTAATGAAAAACTGTTTTTT; clone size: many; D gene: TRBD1; V gene: TRBV2; J gene: TRBJ1-4
CDR3 protein: CASSYNLPGQEVAGELFF; CDR3 DNA: TGTGCCAGCAGTTACAACCTACCGGGACAGGAGGTCGCCGGGGAGCTGTTTTTT; clone size: many; D gene: TRBD1; V gene: TRBV6-2/TRBV6-3; J gene: TRBJ2-2
CDR3 protein: CASSFGTWTDTQYF; CDR3 DNA: TGTGCCAGCAGCTTCGGGACCTGGACAGATACGCAGTATTTT; clone size: many; D gene: -; V gene: TRBV7-9; J gene: TRBJ2-3
CDR3 protein: CASSADTVNTGAFF; CDR3 DNA: TGTGCCAGCAGCGCAGACACGGTGAACACTGGAGCTTTCTTT; clone size: few; D gene: -; V gene: TRBV7-3; J gene: TRBJ1-1
CDR3 protein: CASSGIEVGYTF; CDR3 DNA: TGTGCCAGCAGTGGGATCGAGGTGGGGTACACCTTC; clone size: few; D gene: -; V gene: TRBV6-1; J gene: TRBJ1-2
CDR3 protein: CASSLYRGHGYTF; CDR3 DNA: TGTGCCAGCAGTTTGTACAGGGGGCATGGCTACACCTTC; clone size: -; D gene: TRBD1; V gene: TRBV25-1; J gene: TRBJ1-2
CDR3 protein: CTTGQRETQYF; CDR3 DNA: TGTACCACGGGACAGAGAGAGACCCAGTACTTC; clone size: -; D gene: TRBD1; V gene: TRBV10-3; J gene: TRBJ2-5
CDR3 protein: CASSPDSVVPYEQYF; CDR3 DNA: TGTGCCAGCAGCCCTGACTCTGTGGTCCCCTACGAGCAGTACTTC; clone size: many; D gene: -; V gene: TRBV7-9; J gene: TRBJ2-7
CDR3 protein: CASSLIPPGQGSTGELFF; CDR3 DNA: TGTGCCAGCAGCTTAATACCCCCGGGACAGGGCAGCACCGGGGAGCTGTTTTTT; clone size: -; D gene: TRBD1; V gene: TRBV7-6; J gene: TRBJ2-2
CDR3 protein: CASSIGSANTGELFF; CDR3 DNA: TGTGCCAGTAGTATAGGTAGCGCGAACACCGGGGAGCTGTTTTTT; clone size: few; D gene: -; V gene: TRBV19; J gene: TRBJ2-2
CDR3 protein: CSARVGQETQYF; CDR3 DNA: TGCAGTGCTAGAGTGGGCCAAGAGACCCAGTACTTC; clone size: many; D gene: -; V gene: TRBV20-1; J gene: TRBJ2-5
CDR3 protein: CSARIAGGSDEQFF; CDR3 DNA: TGCAGTGCTAGAATAGCGGGAGGGTCTGATGAGCAGTTCTTC; clone size: few; D gene: TRBD2; V gene: TRBV20-1; J gene: TRBJ2-1
CDR3 protein: CASSEGQKNTGELFF; CDR3 DNA: TGTGCCAGCAGCGAGGGACAGAAGAACACCGGGGAGCTGTTTTTT; clone size: -; D gene: TRBD1; V gene: TRBV6-1; J gene: TRBJ2-2
CDR3 protein: CASSYLDSLSSYEQYF; CDR3 DNA: TGCGCCAGCAGCTACTTGGACAGCCTGTCCTCCTACGAGCAGTACTTC; clone size: -; D gene: -; V gene: TRBV5-1; J gene: TRBJ2-7
CDR3 protein: CASKQGDTDTQYF; CDR3 DNA: TGTGCCAGCAAACAGGGGGATACAGATACGCAGTATTTT; clone size: many; D gene: TRBD1; V gene: TRBV28; J gene: TRBJ2-3
CDR3 protein: CASSSTGGYSFGNTIYF; CDR3 DNA: TGTGCCAGCAGTTCGACAGGGGGCTATAGCTTTGGAAACACCATATATTTT; clone size: few; D gene: TRBD1; V gene: TRBV28; J gene: TRBJ1-3
CDR3 protein: CASSPTGSSNQPQHF; CDR3 DNA: TGCGCCAGCAGCCCGACAGGGAGTAGCAATCAGCCCCAGCATTTT; clone size: many; D gene: TRBD1; V gene: TRBV5-1; J gene: TRBJ1-5
CDR3 protein: CASTLWGASNYGYTF; CDR3 DNA: TGTGCCAGCACTCTATGGGGGGCATCTAACTATGGCTACACCTTC; clone size: -; D gene: -; V gene: TRBV12-3/TRBV12-4; J gene: TRBJ1-2
CDR3 protein: CASSGTSEPNYEQYF; CDR3 DNA: TGTGCCAGCTCCGGGACTAGCGAACCAAACTACGAGCAGTACTTC; clone size: many; D gene: TRBD2; V gene: TRBV18; J gene: TRBJ2-7
CDR3 protein: CATSGETGGKNIQYF; CDR3 DNA: TGTGCCACCAGTGGCGAGACAGGGGGCAAAAACATTCAGTACTTC; clone size: -; D gene: TRBD1; V gene: TRBV24-1; J gene: TRBJ2-4
CDR3 protein: CSGTDLFKPYEQYF; CDR3 DNA: TGCAGTGGGACAGATCTATTTAAACCGTACGAGCAGTACTTC; clone size: many; D gene: -; V gene: TRBV20-1; J gene: TRBJ2-7
CDR3 protein: CSARRGDRGSYEQYF; CDR3 DNA: TGCAGTGCCCGAAGAGGGGACAGGGGATCCTACGAGCAGTACTTC; clone size: many; D gene: TRBD1; V gene: TRBV20-1; J gene: TRBJ2-7
CDR3 protein: CSVRGGGSYEQYF; CDR3 DNA: TGCAGCGTCAGAGGGGGGGGGTCCTACGAGCAGTACTTC; clone size: -; D gene: -; V gene: TRBV29-1; J gene: TRBJ2-7